This T cell receptor (beta chain) was identified in a study of T cells in Graves' hyperthyroidism and ophthalmopathy. This clonotype came up many times. Its antigen is as yet unknown. Study-level results: The model foresaw ophthalmopathy a median 6.5 months prior to onset.

Germline values: CDR1 SQVTM, CDR2 ANQGSEA. Trimming took off 8 bases at V and 0 bases at J, with 10 bases between the two ends. CDR3 size: 12 residues. Ophthalmopathy cases scored 3 or more on the Clinical Activity Score and 4 or more on NOSPECS grade, with duration below 3 months. A roughly 9.1 ml volume of fresh peripheral blood provided the PBMCs. Using RNA transcripts as the source, TCR beta CDR3 regions were amplified. Carried out on the TCR CDR3, a first-round RT-PCR used the HTBI primer set. TCRdb re-analysed the multiplex PCR reads in MiXCR, keeping a single row per CDR3 protein. The sample includes about 520,000 distinct CDR3 sequences, approximately 25% of them seen just once.

The sequence was obtained from a woman in her 30s with Graves' ophthalmopathy. Sequenced sample: blood. V is TRBV29-1 and J is TRBJ2-5, with D perhaps TRBD1 (6 bases). CDR3 DNA: TGCAGCTACCGGACAGACCAAGAGACCCAGTACTTC. Translation gives CSYRTDQETQYF.